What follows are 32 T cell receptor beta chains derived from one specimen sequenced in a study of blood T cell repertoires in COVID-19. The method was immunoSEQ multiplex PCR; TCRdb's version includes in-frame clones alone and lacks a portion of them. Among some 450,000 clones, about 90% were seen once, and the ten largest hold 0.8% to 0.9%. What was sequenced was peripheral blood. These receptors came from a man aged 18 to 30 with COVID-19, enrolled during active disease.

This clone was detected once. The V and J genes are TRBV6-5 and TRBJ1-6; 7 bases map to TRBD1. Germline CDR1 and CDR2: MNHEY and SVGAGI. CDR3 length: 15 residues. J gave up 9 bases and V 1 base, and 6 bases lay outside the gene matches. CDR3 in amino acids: CASSYLRGQGSPLHF. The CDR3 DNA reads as TGTGCCAGCAGTTACTTGAGGGGGCAAGGTTCACCCCTCCACTTT.

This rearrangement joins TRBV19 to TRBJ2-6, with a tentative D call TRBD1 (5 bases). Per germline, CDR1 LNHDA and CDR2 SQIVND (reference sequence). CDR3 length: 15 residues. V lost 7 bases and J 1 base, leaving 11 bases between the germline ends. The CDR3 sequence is CASTPRVSGANVLTF. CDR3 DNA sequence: TGTGCCAGTACCCCCAGGGTTTCTGGGGCCAACGTCCTGACTTTC.

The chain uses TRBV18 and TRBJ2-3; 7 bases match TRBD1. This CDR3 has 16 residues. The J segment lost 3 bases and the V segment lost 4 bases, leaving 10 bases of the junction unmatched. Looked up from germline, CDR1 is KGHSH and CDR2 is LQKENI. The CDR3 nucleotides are TGTGCCAGCTCACTCCGACAGGGATCGAGGACAGATACGCAGTATTTT. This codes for CASSLRQGSRTDTQYF.

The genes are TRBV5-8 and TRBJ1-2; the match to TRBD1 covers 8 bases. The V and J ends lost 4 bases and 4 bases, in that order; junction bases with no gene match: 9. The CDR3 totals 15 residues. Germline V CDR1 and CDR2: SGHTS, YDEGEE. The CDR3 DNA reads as TGTGCCAGCAGCACCAGGTCAGGGGGCCTCTATGGCTACACCTTC. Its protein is CASSTRSGGLYGYTF. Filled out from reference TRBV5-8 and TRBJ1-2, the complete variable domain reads EAGVTQSPTHLIKTRGQQATLRCSPISGHTSVYWYQQALGLGLQFLLWYDEGEERNRGNFPPRFSGRQFPNYSSELNVNALELEDSALYLCASSTRSGGLYGYTFGSGTRLTVV.

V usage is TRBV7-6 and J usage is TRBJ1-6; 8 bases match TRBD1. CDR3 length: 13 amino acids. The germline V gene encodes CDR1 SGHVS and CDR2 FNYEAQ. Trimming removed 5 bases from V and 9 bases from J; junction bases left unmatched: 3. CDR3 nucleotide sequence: TGTGCCAGCAGCCAGGACAGGGCTTCACCCCTCCACTTT. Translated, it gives CASSQDRASPLHF.

CDR3 sequence (DNA): TGTGCCAGCAGTTCTCCTGTTGTGTACCAAGAGACCCAGTACTTC. Translating gives CASSSPVVYQETQYF. The chain carries TRBV7-8 and TRBJ2-5; D gene uncertain. The CDR3 consists of 15 residues. CDR1 and CDR2 from the germline V gene are SGHVS and FQNEAQ. The V end was cut by 6 bases, the J end by 0 bases, with 14 bases between.

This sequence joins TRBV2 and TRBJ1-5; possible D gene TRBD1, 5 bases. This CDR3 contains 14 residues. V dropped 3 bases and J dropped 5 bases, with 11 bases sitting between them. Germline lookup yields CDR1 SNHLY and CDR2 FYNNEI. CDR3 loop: CASSESRDYQPQHF. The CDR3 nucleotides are TGTGCCAGCAGTGAGAGTAGGGACTATCAGCCCCAGCATTTT.

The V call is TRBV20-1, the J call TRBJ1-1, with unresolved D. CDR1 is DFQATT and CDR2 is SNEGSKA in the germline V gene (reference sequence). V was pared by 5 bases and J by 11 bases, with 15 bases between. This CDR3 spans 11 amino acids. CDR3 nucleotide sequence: TGCAGTGCTGGTCGTGGGGAGTGGGCTTTCTTT. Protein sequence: CSAGRGEWAFF.

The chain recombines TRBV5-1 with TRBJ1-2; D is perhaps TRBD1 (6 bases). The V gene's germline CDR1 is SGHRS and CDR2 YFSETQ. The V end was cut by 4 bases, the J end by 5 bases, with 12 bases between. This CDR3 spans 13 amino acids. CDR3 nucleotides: TGCGCCAGCAGCCCCGACAGGAAATATGGCTACACCTTC. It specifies CASSPDRKYGYTF.

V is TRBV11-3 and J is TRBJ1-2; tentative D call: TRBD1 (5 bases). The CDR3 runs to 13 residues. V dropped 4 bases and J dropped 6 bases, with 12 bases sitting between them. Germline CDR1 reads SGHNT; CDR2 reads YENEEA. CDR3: CASSSGGVDGYTF. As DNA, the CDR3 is TGTGCCAGCAGCTCCGGGGGGGTGGATGGCTACACCTTC.

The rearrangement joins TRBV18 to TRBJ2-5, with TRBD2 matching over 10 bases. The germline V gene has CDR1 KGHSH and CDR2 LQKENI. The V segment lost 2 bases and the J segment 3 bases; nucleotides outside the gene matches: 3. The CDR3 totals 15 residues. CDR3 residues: CASSPERGGEETQYF. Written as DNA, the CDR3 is TGTGCCAGCTCACCAGAGCGGGGGGGCGAAGAGACCCAGTACTTC.

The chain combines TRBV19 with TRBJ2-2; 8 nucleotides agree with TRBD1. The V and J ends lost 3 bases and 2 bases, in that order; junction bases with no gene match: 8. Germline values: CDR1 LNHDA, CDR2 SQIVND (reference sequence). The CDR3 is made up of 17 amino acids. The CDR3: CASSMPDRGPNTGELFF. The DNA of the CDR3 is TGTGCCAGTAGTATGCCTGACAGGGGCCCCAACACCGGGGAGCTGTTTTTT.

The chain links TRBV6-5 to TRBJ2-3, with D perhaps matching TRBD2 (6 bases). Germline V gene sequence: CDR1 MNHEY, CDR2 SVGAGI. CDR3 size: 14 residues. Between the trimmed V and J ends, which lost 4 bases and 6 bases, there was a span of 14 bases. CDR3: CASSLRRGWDTQYF. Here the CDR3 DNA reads TGTGCCAGCAGTTTAAGGAGGGGATGGGATACGCAGTATTTT.

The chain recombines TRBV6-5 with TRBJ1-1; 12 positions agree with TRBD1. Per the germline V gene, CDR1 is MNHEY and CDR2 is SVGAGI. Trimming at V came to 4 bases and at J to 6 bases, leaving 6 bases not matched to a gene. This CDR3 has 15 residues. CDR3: CASSSPRDRGPEAFF. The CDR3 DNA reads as TGTGCCAGCAGTTCTCCCCGGGACAGGGGGCCTGAAGCTTTCTTT.

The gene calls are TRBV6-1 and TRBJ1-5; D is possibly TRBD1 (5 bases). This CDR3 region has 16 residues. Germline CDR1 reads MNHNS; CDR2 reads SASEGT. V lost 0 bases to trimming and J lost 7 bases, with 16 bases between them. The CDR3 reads CASSEALVTVMQPQHF. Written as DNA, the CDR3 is TGTGCCAGCAGTGAAGCGCTGGTGACAGTAATGCAGCCCCAGCATTTT.

The DNA of the CDR3 is TGTGCCAGCAGCTTGCTAGGGGGTACTAAGAACACTGAAGCTTTCTTT. Translation: CASSLLGGTKNTEAFF. This chain connects TRBV5-6 to TRBJ1-1, with D perhaps TRBD1 (6 bases). Trimming left V 1 base short and J 1 base short, with 14 bases between. The CDR3 is 16 residues long. CDR1 is SGHDT and CDR2 is YYEEEE in the germline V gene.

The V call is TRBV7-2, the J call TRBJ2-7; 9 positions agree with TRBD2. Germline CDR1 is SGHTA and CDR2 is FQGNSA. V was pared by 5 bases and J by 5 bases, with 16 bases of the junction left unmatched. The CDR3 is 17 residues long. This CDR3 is CASSPGAGGTLDHEQYF. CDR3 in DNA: TGTGCCAGCAGCCCCGGGGCGGGGGGGACTTTAGACCACGAGCAGTACTTC.

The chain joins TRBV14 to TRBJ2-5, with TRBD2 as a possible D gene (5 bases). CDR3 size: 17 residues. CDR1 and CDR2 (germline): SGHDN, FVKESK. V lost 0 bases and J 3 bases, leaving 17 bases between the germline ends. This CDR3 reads CASSQDRGSQREETQYF. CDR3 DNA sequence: TGTGCCAGCAGCCAAGATCGGGGTAGCCAGAGGGAAGAGACCCAGTACTTC.

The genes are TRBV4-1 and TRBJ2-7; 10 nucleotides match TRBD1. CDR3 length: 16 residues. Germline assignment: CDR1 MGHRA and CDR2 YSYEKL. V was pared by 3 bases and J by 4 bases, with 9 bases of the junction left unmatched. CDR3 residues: CASSHGRDRGMYEQYF. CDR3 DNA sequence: TGCGCCAGCAGCCACGGCCGGGACAGGGGAATGTACGAGCAGTACTTC.

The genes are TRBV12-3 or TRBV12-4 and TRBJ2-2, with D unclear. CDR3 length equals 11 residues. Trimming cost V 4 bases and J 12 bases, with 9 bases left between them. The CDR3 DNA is TGTGCCAGCAGTTCCGACTTGCAGCTGTTTTTT. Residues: CASSSDLQLFF.

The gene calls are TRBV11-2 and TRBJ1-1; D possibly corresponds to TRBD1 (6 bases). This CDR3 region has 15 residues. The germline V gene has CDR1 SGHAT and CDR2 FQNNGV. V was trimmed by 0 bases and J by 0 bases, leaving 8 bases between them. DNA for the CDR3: TGTGCCAGCAGCTTAGAAGGACAGATGAACACTGAAGCTTTCTTT. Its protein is CASSLEGQMNTEAFF.

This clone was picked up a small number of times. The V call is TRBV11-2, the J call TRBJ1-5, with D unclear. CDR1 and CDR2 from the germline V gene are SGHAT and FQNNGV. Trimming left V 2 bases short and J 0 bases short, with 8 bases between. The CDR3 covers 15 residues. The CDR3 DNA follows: TGTGCCAGCAGCTTAAACGGACTTAGCAATCAGCCCCAGCATTTT. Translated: CASSLNGLSNQPQHF.

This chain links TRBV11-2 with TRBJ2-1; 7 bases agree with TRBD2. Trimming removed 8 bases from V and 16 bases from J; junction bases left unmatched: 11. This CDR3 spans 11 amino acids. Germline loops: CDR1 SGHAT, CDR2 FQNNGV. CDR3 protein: CASSGGRALFF. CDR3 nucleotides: TGTGCCAGCTCTGGGGGGAGGGCCCTTTTCTTC.

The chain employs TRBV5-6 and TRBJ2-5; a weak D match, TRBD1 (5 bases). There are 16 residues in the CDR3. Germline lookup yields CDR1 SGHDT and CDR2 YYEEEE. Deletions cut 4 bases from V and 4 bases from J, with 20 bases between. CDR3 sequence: CASSLQPTQGLETQYF. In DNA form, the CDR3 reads TGTGCCAGCAGCCTACAACCCACTCAGGGTCTAGAGACCCAGTACTTC.

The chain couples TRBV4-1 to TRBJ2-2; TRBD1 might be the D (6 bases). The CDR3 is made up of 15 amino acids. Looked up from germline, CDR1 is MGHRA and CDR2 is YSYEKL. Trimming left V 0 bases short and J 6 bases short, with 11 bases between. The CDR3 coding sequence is TGCGCCAGCAGCCAAGATGGCAGGGGCGCCGGGGAGCTGTTTTTT. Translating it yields CASSQDGRGAGELFF.

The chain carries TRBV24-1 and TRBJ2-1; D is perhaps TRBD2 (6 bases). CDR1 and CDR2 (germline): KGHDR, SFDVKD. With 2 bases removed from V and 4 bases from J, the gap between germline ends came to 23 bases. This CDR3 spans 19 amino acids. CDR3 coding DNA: TGTGCCACCAGTGATTCTCCCCAGGGAGGTAGGGCGGTATACAATGAGCAGTTCTTC. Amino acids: CATSDSPQGGRAVYNEQFF.

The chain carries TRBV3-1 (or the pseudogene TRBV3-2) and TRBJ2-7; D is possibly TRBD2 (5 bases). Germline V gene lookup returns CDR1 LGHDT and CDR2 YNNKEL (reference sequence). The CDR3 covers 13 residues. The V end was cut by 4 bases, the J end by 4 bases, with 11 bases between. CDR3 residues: CASSRTERYEQYF. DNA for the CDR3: TGTGCCAGCAGCCGGACGGAGCGGTACGAGCAGTACTTC.

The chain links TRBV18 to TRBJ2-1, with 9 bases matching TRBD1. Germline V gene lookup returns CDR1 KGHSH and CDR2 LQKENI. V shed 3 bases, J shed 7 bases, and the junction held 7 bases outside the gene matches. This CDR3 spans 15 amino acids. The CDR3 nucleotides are TGTGCCAGCTCACCGGTCGGGACAGGGTTGAATGAGCAGTTCTTC. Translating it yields CASSPVGTGLNEQFF.

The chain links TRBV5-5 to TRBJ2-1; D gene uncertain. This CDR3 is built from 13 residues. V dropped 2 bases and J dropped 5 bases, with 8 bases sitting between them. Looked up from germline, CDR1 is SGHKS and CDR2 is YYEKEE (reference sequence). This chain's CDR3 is CASSLRLDNEQFF. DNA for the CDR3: TGTGCCAGCAGCTTAAGACTCGACAATGAGCAGTTCTTC.

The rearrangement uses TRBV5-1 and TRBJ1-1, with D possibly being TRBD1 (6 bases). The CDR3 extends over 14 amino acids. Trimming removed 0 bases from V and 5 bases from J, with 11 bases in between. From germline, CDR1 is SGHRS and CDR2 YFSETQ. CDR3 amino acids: CASSLGWGRTEAFF. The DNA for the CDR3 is TGCGCCAGCAGCTTGGGCTGGGGGCGAACTGAAGCTTTCTTT. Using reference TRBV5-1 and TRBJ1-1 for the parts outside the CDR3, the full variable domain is KAGVTQTPRYLIKTRGQQVTLSCSPISGHRSVSWYQQTPGQGLQFLFEYFSETQRNKGNFPGRFSGRQFSNSRSEMNVSTLELGDSALYLCASSLGWGRTEAFFGQGTRLTVV.

CDR3 residues: CASSLAGTNEKLFF. The CDR3 bases are TGTGCCAGCAGCTTGGCAGGGACTAATGAAAAACTGTTTTTT. The V call is TRBV5-4, the J call TRBJ1-4; tentative D call: TRBD1 (5 bases). V was shortened by 0 bases and J by 2 bases, with 5 bases between the two germline ends. Germline CDR1 SGHNT, CDR2 YYREEE (reference sequence). CDR3 length equals 14 residues.

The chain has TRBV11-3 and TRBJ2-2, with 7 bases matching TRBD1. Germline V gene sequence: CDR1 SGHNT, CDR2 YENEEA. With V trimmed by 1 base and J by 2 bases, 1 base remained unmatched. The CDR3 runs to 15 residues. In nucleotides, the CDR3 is TGTGCCAGCAGCTTAGCAGGGGGTAACACCGGGGAGCTGTTTTTT. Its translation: CASSLAGGNTGELFF.